This T cell receptor beta chain comes out of a study of monozygotic twins with inflammatory bowel disease. Study-level points and caveats: The inverse Simpson measure of TCRbeta diversity was lower in IBD patients than in healthy co-twins. Evidence failed to back one strong IBD-linked signal or clonotype.

TCRdb reprocessed the 5' RACE reads and stores each CDR3 protein as one record, lacking DNA. Recorded for this sample: 200,000 to 250,000 distinct CDR3 sequences. For this clonotype: Its antigen is undetermined.

CDR3 length equals 13 residues. CDR1 is KGHSH, CDR2 LQKENI, per germline. The chain uses TRBV18 and TRBJ1-5; TCRdb lists TRBD1, though no DNA is available to test this call. Sequences were obtained from blood. This clonotype was obtained from a human donor with ulcerative colitis or Crohn's disease, or a healthy co-twin of an affected twin (not recorded which). This chain's CDR3 is CASSGDRGQPQHF.